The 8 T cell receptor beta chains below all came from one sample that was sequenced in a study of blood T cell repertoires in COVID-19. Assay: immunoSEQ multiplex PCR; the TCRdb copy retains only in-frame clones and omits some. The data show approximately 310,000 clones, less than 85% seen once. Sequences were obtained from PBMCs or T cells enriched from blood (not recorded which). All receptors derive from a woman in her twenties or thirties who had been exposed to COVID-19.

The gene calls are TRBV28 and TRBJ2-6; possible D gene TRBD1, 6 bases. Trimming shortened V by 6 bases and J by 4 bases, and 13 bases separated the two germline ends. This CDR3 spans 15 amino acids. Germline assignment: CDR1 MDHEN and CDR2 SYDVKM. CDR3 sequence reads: CASRLTGFGANVLTF. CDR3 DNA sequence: TGTGCCAGCAGGCTGACAGGTTTCGGGGCCAACGTCCTGACTTTC.

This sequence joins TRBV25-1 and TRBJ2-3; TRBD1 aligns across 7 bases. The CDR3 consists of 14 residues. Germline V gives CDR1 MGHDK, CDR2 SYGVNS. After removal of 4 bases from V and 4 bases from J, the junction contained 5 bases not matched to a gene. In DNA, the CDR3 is TGTGCCAGCAGTGGCCCCAGGGGGTCAGATACGCAGTATTTT. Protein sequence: CASSGPRGSDTQYF.

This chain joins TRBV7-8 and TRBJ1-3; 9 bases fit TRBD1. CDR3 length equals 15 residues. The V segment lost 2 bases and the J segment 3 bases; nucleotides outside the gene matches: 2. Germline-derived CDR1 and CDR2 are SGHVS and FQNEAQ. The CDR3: CASSLRQGDGNTIYF. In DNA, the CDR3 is TGTGCCAGCAGCTTACGACAGGGGGATGGAAACACCATATATTTT. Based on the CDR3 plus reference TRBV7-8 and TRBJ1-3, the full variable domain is GAGVSQSPRYKVAKRGQDVALRCDPISGHVSLFWYQQALGQGPEFLTYFQNEAQLDKSGLPSDRFFAERPEGSVSTLKIQRTQQEDSAVYLCASSLRQGDGNTIYFGEGSWLTVV.

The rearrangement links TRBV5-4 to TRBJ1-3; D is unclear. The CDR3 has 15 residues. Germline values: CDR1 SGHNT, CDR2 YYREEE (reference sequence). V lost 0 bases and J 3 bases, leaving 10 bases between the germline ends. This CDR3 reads CASSLDLRDGNTIYF. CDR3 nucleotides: TGTGCCAGCAGCTTGGATCTGAGGGATGGAAACACCATATATTTT.

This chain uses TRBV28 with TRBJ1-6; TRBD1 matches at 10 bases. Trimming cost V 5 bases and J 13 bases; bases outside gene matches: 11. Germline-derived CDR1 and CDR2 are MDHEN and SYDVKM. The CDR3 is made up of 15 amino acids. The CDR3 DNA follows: TGTGCCAGCAGTACTGTCGGGACAGGGGAGGGCCCCCTCCACTTT. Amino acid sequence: CASSTVGTGEGPLHF. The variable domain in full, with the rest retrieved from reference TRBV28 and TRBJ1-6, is DVKVTQSSRYLVKRTGEKVFLECVQDMDHENMFWYRQDPGLGLRLIYFSYDVKMKEKGDIPEGYSVSREKKERFSLILESASTNQTSMYLCASSTVGTGEGPLHFGNGTRLTVT.

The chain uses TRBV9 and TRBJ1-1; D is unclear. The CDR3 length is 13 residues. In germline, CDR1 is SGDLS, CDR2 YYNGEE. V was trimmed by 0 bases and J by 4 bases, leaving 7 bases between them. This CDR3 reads CASSVEALTEAFF. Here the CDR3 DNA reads TGTGCCAGCAGCGTAGAAGCCCTCACTGAAGCTTTCTTT.

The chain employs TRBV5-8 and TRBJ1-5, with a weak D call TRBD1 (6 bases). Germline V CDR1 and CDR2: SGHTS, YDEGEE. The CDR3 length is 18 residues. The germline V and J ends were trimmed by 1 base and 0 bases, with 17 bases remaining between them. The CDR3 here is CASSLWSQGWDSNQPQHF. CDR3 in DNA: TGTGCCAGCAGCTTGTGGTCACAGGGTTGGGATAGCAATCAGCCCCAGCATTTT.

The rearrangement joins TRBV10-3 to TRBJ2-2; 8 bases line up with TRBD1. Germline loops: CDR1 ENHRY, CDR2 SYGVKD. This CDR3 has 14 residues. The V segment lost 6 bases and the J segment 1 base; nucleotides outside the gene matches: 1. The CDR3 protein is CAIRGTGNTGELFF. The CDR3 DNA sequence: TGTGCCATCAGGGGGACAGGGAACACCGGGGAGCTGTTTTTT.